This entry describes one T cell receptor beta chain. What it binds is not known. The V end lost 0 bases, the J end lost 5 bases, and 6 bases lay between the germline ends. The CDR3 runs to 13 residues. The germline V gene has CDR1 SGHDT and CDR2 YYEEEE. The record originates from a study of T cell clonotyping in hematopoietic cell transplantation. Points from the study as a whole: Without cell sorting, CD4 versus CD8 contributions remain unresolved.

Recipient blood drawn about 28 days pretransplant and days 30, 100, 180 after. This table comes from immunoSEQ multiplex PCR, and its TCRdb copy is limited to in-frame clones, with some not included. The table shows some 9,300 clones, with less than 60% occurring only once. The material sequenced was peripheral blood mononuclear cells, taken 100 days after allogeneic stem cell transplant. This clonotype originated in a female patient aged 50-59 years who had an allogeneic stem cell transplant from an unrelated donor, so the T cells may come from the graft donor. Some clones in this sample may be carry-over from other donors' samples. The rearrangement uses TRBV5-6 and TRBJ1-5; D is unclear. The CDR3 loop is CASSLAGDQPQHF. The DNA of the CDR3 is TGTGCCAGCAGCTTGGCCGGGGATCAGCCCCAGCATTTT.